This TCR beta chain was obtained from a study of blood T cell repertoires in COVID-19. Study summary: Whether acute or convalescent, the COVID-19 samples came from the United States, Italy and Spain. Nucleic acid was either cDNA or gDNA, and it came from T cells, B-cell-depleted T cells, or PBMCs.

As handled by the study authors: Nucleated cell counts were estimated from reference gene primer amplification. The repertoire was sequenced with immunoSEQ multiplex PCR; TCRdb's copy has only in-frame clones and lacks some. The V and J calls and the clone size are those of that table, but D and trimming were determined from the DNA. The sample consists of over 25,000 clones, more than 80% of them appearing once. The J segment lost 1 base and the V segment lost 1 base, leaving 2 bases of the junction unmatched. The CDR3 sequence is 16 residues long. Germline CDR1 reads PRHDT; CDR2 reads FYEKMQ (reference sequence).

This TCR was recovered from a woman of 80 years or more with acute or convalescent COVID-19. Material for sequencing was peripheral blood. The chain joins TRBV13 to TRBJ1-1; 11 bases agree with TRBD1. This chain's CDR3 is CASSLVGTGGNTEAFF. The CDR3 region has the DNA TGTGCCAGCAGCTTAGTAGGGACAGGGGGGAACACTGAAGCTTTCTTT.